The following is a TCR beta chain sequence with its context. Its antigen is not identified. The data derive from a study of cytomegalovirus exposure and HLA in healthy donors. For the study at large: An analysis done earlier identified fewer than 140 million unique TCR beta sequences from about 179 million T cells. Whole-study results and caveats: An analysis done earlier found most TCR beta V segments productive about 87% or about 30% of the time. Among CMV-associated TCR beta chains, most appeared HLA-restricted in a later analysis.

Whereas donors were nominally healthy upon sampling, unrecorded immune exposures were probable. Researchers ran the PCR with 60 Vbeta and 13 Jbeta primers. The repertoire was sequenced with immunoSEQ multiplex PCR; TCRdb's copy has only in-frame clones and lacks some. The sample has around 200,000 clones; around 85% are singletons. The germline gives CDR1 SNHLY, CDR2 FYNNEI. This CDR3 is built from 16 residues. V was cut by 5 bases and J by 0 bases, with 14 bases left in between. What was sequenced was PBMCs. This clonotype originated in a man aged 50-59 years in good health and CMV-seronegative. The V gene is TRBV2, the J gene TRBJ1-5, with D uncertain. The CDR3 DNA is TGTGCCAGCAGTAGACTCTTTATGAATAGCAATCAGCCCCAGCATTTT. Translation: CASSRLFMNSNQPQHF.